A single sample is the source of the 27 T cell receptor beta chains below, sequenced in a study of regulatory T cells in long-lasting Graves disease. Investigators prepared the TCR beta libraries by applying iRepertoire HTBI primers and Arm-PCR of CDR3 regions. TCRdb re-called the multiplex PCR reads with MiXCR, one entry per CDR3 protein. The data hold approximately 400,000 distinct CDR3 sequences, with around 24% observed a single time. Regarding time point: persistent/refractory GD, antithyroid drugs over 5 years with positive TRAb. PBMC-extracted RNA yielded the TCR library. Sample: peripheral blood mononuclear cells (PBMCs), taken when the disease was refractory, from a patient treated with antithyroid drugs. Every receptor here comes from a female donor with Graves disease.

This sequence joins TRBV20-1 and TRBJ2-3, with TRBD2 matching 9 bases. There are 17 residues in the CDR3. J was trimmed by 7 bases and V by 0 bases; bases with no gene match: 14. Germline V CDR1 and CDR2: DFQATT, SNEGSKA (reference sequence). CDR3 sequence reads: CSARDFQGAGGGNTQYF. DNA for the CDR3: TGCAGTGCTAGAGATTTCCAGGGAGCGGGAGGAGGAAATACGCAGTATTTT.

The chain has TRBV5-6 and TRBJ1-4; a possible D gene is TRBD1 (5 bases). Trimming pared 4 bases from V and 8 bases from J, leaving 18 bases between. Germline V lookup: CDR1 SGHDT, CDR2 YYEEEE. The CDR3 extends over 15 amino acids. CDR3 coding DNA: TGTGCCAGCAGCGATAACAGGCGTCCGGGAGAAAAACTGTTTTTT. This codes for CASSDNRRPGEKLFF.

This clonotype was observed at least ten times. V is TRBV28 and J is TRBJ1-5; 8 bases agree with TRBD1. This CDR3 region has 16 residues. The J segment lost 0 bases and the V segment lost 5 bases, leaving 6 bases of the junction unmatched. Looked up from germline, CDR1 is MDHEN and CDR2 is SYDVKM. In DNA, the CDR3 is TGTGCCAGCAGTGCCCACAGGGGGGGTAGCAATCAGCCCCAGCATTTT. Translation: CASSAHRGGSNQPQHF.

J is TRBJ2-7 and V is TRBV6-1; perhaps TRBD1 as D (6 bases). Trimming removed 8 bases at V and 1 base at J, with 21 bases between. Germline values: CDR1 MNHNS, CDR2 SASEGT. CDR3 length equals 16 residues. The CDR3 protein is CASFSLGARGSYEQYF. CDR3 nucleotide sequence: TGTGCCAGCTTTTCCCTCGGAGCGAGGGGGTCCTACGAGCAGTACTTC.

This clonotype was seen a handful of times. The V call is TRBV19, the J call TRBJ1-2; D uncertain. Trimming took off 0 bases at V and 4 bases at J, with 9 bases between the two ends. Germline V gene sequence: CDR1 LNHDA, CDR2 SQIVND (reference sequence). This CDR3 contains 14 residues. The CDR3 spells CASSIDLGGYGYTF. As DNA, the CDR3 is TGTGCCAGTAGTATAGATCTCGGCGGCTATGGCTACACCTTC.

The chain has TRBV7-2 and TRBJ2-3; 8 positions match TRBD2. Germline loops: CDR1 SGHTA, CDR2 FQGNSA. This CDR3 has 15 residues. The V gene end was trimmed by 5 bases and the J gene end by 0 bases; junction bases not matched to a gene: 4. The CDR3 DNA follows: TGTGCCAGCAGCCCCCGGGAGGGGAGCACAGATACGCAGTATTTT. Protein sequence: CASSPREGSTDTQYF.

Worth noting for this clonotype: A read error is likely, as this CDR3 ends without the conserved phenylalanine or tryptophan. The V call is TRBV2, the J call TRBJ2-7; D not certain. The CDR3 extends over 12 amino acids. V was shortened by 8 bases and J by 0 bases, with 8 bases between the two germline ends. CDR1 SNHLY and CDR2 FYNNEI come from the germline V gene. The CDR3 bases are TGTGCCAGCTCCGCCTCCTCCTACGAGCAGTACTCC. Its protein is CASSASSYEQYS.

The chain recombines TRBV7-2 with TRBJ2-5; a weak D match, TRBD2 (6 bases). V was trimmed by 3 bases and J by 5 bases, leaving 13 bases between them. Germline loops: CDR1 SGHTA, CDR2 FQGNSA. The CDR3 spans 14 residues. The CDR3 loop is CASSLGGPLETQYF. The CDR3, as DNA: TGTGCCAGCAGCTTGGGGGGACCATTGGAGACCCAGTACTTC.

The table lists this clonotype with many counts. The chain joins TRBV7-3 to TRBJ2-1; D not certain. Trimming cost V 2 bases and J 8 bases, with 13 bases left between them. Germline CDR1 is SGHTA and CDR2 is FQGTGA. This CDR3 is 14 amino acids long. CDR3 DNA sequence: TGTGCCAGCAGCTTAGAAGGTATGCCCGATGAGCAGTTCTTC. Its translation: CASSLEGMPDEQFF.

This clonotype was counted a few times. The chain recombines TRBV6-2 or TRBV6-3 with TRBJ2-7, with TRBD1 matching 10 bases. Germline loops: CDR1 MNHEY, CDR2 SVGEGT. This CDR3 spans 15 amino acids. J was trimmed by 5 bases and V by 4 bases; bases with no gene match: 8. CDR3 sequence reads: CASSSSGTGVDEQYF. The CDR3 DNA reads TGTGCCAGCAGTTCCTCCGGGACAGGGGTCGACGAGCAGTACTTC.

This clonotype was seen more than once but under ten times. The gene calls are TRBV30 and TRBJ1-5; D gene unclear. Trimming removed 2 bases from V and 2 bases from J, with 7 bases in between. The germline gives CDR1 GTSNPN, CDR2 SVGIG (reference sequence). The CDR3 runs to 13 residues. CDR3 amino acids: CAWSKLGNQPQHF. The CDR3 DNA is TGTGCCTGGAGTAAGCTGGGCAATCAGCCCCAGCATTTT.

This clonotype appeared many times. V and J are TRBV7-9 and TRBJ2-7; 8 bases match TRBD1. This CDR3 contains 15 residues. The germline V gene encodes CDR1 SEHNR and CDR2 FQNEAQ (reference sequence). V trimming: 5 bases; J trimming: 4 bases; junction bases outside the gene matches: 10. The CDR3 region has the DNA TGTGCCAGCAGCGAGCCGGGACAGGATTTTTACGAGCAGTACTTC. It specifies CASSEPGQDFYEQYF. The complete variable domain, with remaining parts taken from reference TRBV7-9 and TRBJ2-7, reads DTGVSQNPRHKITKRGQNVTFRCDPISEHNRLYWYRQTLGQGPEFLTYFQNEAQLEKSRLLSDRFSAERPKGSFSTLEIQRTEQGDSAMYLCASSEPGQDFYEQYFGPGTRLTVT.

J is TRBJ2-7 and V is TRBV20-1; D not resolved. CDR1 is DFQATT and CDR2 is SNEGSKA in the germline V gene (reference sequence). This CDR3 comprises 13 residues. The V end lost 6 bases, the J end lost 5 bases, and 17 bases lay between the germline ends. DNA for the CDR3: TGCAGTGCCCGGTCGGGCCCTACCAACGAGCAGTACTTC. This gives the protein CSARSGPTNEQYF.

This clonotype was detected many times. The chain couples TRBV2 to TRBJ1-4; D is unresolved. CDR3 length equals 14 residues. V lost 6 bases and J 4 bases, leaving 12 bases between the germline ends. Germline V gene sequence: CDR1 SNHLY, CDR2 FYNNEI. The CDR3 nucleotides are TGTGCCAGCAGGGTTAACCCAGTTAATGAAAAACTGTTTTTT. Translation gives CASRVNPVNEKLFF.

This clonotype was detected only a few times. The CDR3 nucleotides are TGTGCCAGCAGCCAAACAGGGTTCGGCGAGCAGTACTTC. Amino acid sequence: CASSQTGFGEQYF. V usage is TRBV7-8 and J usage is TRBJ2-7; a possible D gene is TRBD1 (6 bases). Per the germline V gene, CDR1 is SGHVS and CDR2 is FQNEAQ. This CDR3 is 13 amino acids long. Trimming took off 5 bases at V and 6 bases at J, with 14 bases between the two ends.

This clonotype was recorded a few times. The rearrangement uses TRBV19 and TRBJ1-5, with TRBD1 as a possible D gene (5 bases). CDR1 is LNHDA and CDR2 is SQIVND in the germline V gene (reference sequence). The ends were cut back, 5 bases at V and 4 bases at J, with 15 bases in the middle. The length of the CDR3 is 15 residues. DNA for the CDR3: TGTGCCAGTAGTCCTCCGGACAACCAGAATCAGCCCCAGCATTTT. It translates to CASSPPDNQNQPQHF.

This clonotype occurred many times. The rearrangement uses TRBV20-1 and TRBJ1-4; 7 bases are shared with TRBD1. This CDR3 is built from 13 residues. With 4 bases clipped from V and 5 bases from J, the junction kept 4 bases outside the gene matches. Germline V CDR1 and CDR2: DFQATT, SNEGSKA (reference sequence). In nucleotides, the CDR3 is TGCAGTGCTATTCCGGGACAGAATGAAAAACTGTTTTTT. It specifies CSAIPGQNEKLFF.

This clonotype occurred many times. The chain uses TRBV9 and TRBJ1-4, with D unclear. CDR1 is SGDLS and CDR2 is YYNGEE in the germline V gene. V lost 4 bases and J lost 0, with 13 bases in between. This CDR3 is built from 16 residues. CDR3 residues: CASSLNPGTTNEKLFF. The CDR3 bases are TGTGCCAGCAGCTTGAACCCCGGGACAACTAATGAAAAACTGTTTTTT. Variable domain in full (rest from reference TRBV9 and TRBJ1-4): DSGVTQTPKHLITATGQRVTLRCSPRSGDLSVYWYQQSLDQGLQFLIQYYNGEERAKGNILERFSAQQFPDLHSELNLSSLELGDSALYFCASSLNPGTTNEKLFFGSGTQLSVL.

The chain recombines TRBV7-9 with TRBJ2-7; TRBD2 matches at 8 bases. The length of the CDR3 is 20 residues. J was trimmed by 0 bases and V by 5 bases; bases with no gene match: 21. Germline lookup yields CDR1 SEHNR and CDR2 FQNEAQ (reference sequence). The DNA of the CDR3 is TGTGCCAGCAGCCAAAGCCCATCGGGGGGGGGCGCCCCCATCTCCTACGAGCAGTACTTC. Amino acids: CASSQSPSGGGAPISYEQYF. The full variable domain, in which reference TRBV7-9 and TRBJ2-7 provide the parts outside the CDR3, is DTGVSQNPRHKITKRGQNVTFRCDPISEHNRLYWYRQTLGQGPEFLTYFQNEAQLEKSRLLSDRFSAERPKGSFSTLEIQRTEQGDSAMYLCASSQSPSGGGAPISYEQYFGPGTRLTVT.

J is TRBJ2-2 and V is TRBV5-1; TRBD1 agrees at 8 bases. From germline, CDR1 is SGHRS and CDR2 YFSETQ. This CDR3 comprises 15 residues. The V and J ends lost 5 bases and 2 bases, in that order; junction bases with no gene match: 5. The CDR3 here is CASRVAGGNTGELFF. In nucleotides, the CDR3 is TGCGCCAGCAGGGTGGCAGGGGGCAACACCGGGGAGCTGTTTTTT.

For this clonotype: Given a much more abundant clone one base away, this may be a read error. The V and J genes are TRBV6-2 or TRBV6-3 and TRBJ2-5; D is undetermined. Trimming shortened V by 5 bases and J by 7 bases, and 14 bases separated the two germline ends. CDR1 MNHEY and CDR2 SVGEGT come from the germline V gene. The CDR3 has 13 amino acids. This CDR3 reads CASSHGLGGTQYF. For the CDR3, the DNA is TGTGCCAGCAGTCACGGCCTAGGTGGGACCCAGTACTTC.

This clonotype came up many times. The rearrangement uses TRBV20-1 and TRBJ2-5; tentatively, D is TRBD1 (6 bases). Trimming took off 6 bases at V and 5 bases at J, with 19 bases between the two ends. This CDR3 comprises 14 residues. The V gene's germline CDR1 is DFQATT and CDR2 SNEGSKA (reference sequence). The CDR3 DNA reads TGCAGTGCGCCACCCTTCAGGGGACGGGAGACCCAGTACTTC. Its protein product is CSAPPFRGRETQYF.

This clonotype was seen repeatedly, ten times or more. The V gene is TRBV30, the J gene TRBJ1-1; 7 bases fit TRBD1. This CDR3 has 14 residues. J lost 0 bases, V lost 4 bases, and 5 bases had no gene match. CDR1 is GTSNPN and CDR2 is SVGIG in the germline V gene (reference sequence). CDR3 region: CAWKQGSLNTEAFF. In nucleotides, the CDR3 is TGTGCCTGGAAACAGGGGTCTTTGAACACTGAAGCTTTCTTT.

This clonotype occurred a few times. The gene calls are TRBV6-2 or TRBV6-3 and TRBJ2-7; D is perhaps TRBD2 (5 bases). In germline, CDR1 is MNHEY, CDR2 SVGEGT. The length of the CDR3 is 15 residues. With 0 bases removed from V and 3 bases from J, the gap between germline ends came to 12 bases. The CDR3 DNA reads TGTGCCAGCAGTTACTCGGGGAGTACAATCTACGAGCAGTACTTC. Translated, it gives CASSYSGSTIYEQYF.

The sample holds a few counts of this clonotype. This chain connects TRBV29-1 to TRBJ1-1, with 9 positions matching TRBD1. The CDR3 has 13 residues. The junction had 8 bases not matched to a gene; V was cut back by 7 bases and J by 5 bases. CDR1 SQVTM and CDR2 ANQGSEA come from the germline V gene. The CDR3 here is CSAVTGGWTEAFF. Written as DNA, the CDR3 is TGCAGCGCTGTCACAGGGGGCTGGACTGAAGCTTTCTTT. The full variable domain, in which reference TRBV29-1 and TRBJ1-1 provide the parts outside the CDR3, is SAVISQKPSRDICQRGTSLTIQCQVDSQVTMMFWYRQQPGQSLTLIATANQGSEATYESGFVIDKFPISRPNLTFSTLTVSNMSPEDSSIYLCSAVTGGWTEAFFGQGTRLTVV.

This clonotype was detected only once. The chain recombines TRBV27 with TRBJ2-1; D not certain. Trimming shortened V by 2 bases and J by 0 bases, and 5 bases separated the two germline ends. Germline V lookup: CDR1 MNHEY, CDR2 SMNVEV (reference sequence). The CDR3 has 14 amino acids. Written as DNA, the CDR3 is TGTGCCAGCAGTTTAGGTGTCTCCTACAATGAGCAGTTCTTC. Protein product: CASSLGVSYNEQFF.

This rearrangement joins TRBV11-2 to TRBJ1-1; no firm D call. The CDR3 consists of 15 residues. The V gene's germline CDR1 is SGHAT and CDR2 FQNNGV. V was clipped by 1 base and J by 6 bases, with 15 bases between them. CDR3 in amino acids: CASSLGSILGAEAFF. The CDR3 bases are TGTGCCAGCAGCTTAGGAAGCATCTTAGGCGCTGAAGCTTTCTTT.